These 11 T cell receptor beta chains came from one sample sequenced in a study of T cell responses to AZD1222 COVID-19 vaccine. Only in-frame clones appear in the TCRdb table, and some are missing; sequencing was by immunoSEQ multiplex PCR. The sample has some 150,000 clones; roughly 88% are singletons. The sample was peripheral blood, taken 28 days after the second AZD1222 dose. Source of these receptors: an adult who received the AZD1222 COVID-19 vaccine.

The V gene is TRBV9, the J gene TRBJ1-2; D is uncertain. V lost 0 bases and J 7 bases, leaving 16 bases between the germline ends. Germline V gene sequence: CDR1 SGDLS, CDR2 YYNGEE. The CDR3 has 15 amino acids. As DNA, the CDR3 is TGTGCCAGCAGCGTAGGGGCGGACGGTACAACTGGCTACACCTTC. Residues: CASSVGADGTTGYTF.

This chain links TRBV27 with TRBJ1-5; TRBD1 agrees at 7 bases. Germline trimming cut 6 bases from V and 3 bases from J; bases unmatched to any gene: 5. The CDR3 has 14 residues. Germline V gene lookup returns CDR1 MNHEY and CDR2 SMNVEV (reference sequence). The CDR3 nucleotides are TGTGCCAGCAGCACAGACAGGGCCAATCAGCCCCAGCATTTT. It yields the protein CASSTDRANQPQHF.

The chain couples TRBV12-3 or TRBV12-4 to TRBJ2-7; tentatively, D is TRBD1 (5 bases). The CDR3 covers 13 residues. Trimming took 3 bases from V and 3 from J, leaving 9 bases between them. The CDR3 region has the DNA TGTGCCAGCAGTTTCTCTCAGGGCTACGAGCAGTACTTC. Encoded protein: CASSFSQGYEQYF.

The chain combines TRBV7-2 with TRBJ1-2, with a tentative D call TRBD1 (5 bases). This CDR3 region has 13 residues. The germline CDR1 and CDR2 sequences are SGHTA and FQGNSA. The germline V and J ends were trimmed by 5 bases and 8 bases, with 15 bases remaining between them. The CDR3 protein is CASSPLGGGGYTF. The CDR3, as DNA: TGTGCCAGCAGCCCTTTAGGCGGGGGAGGCTACACCTTC.

Only a few counts were recorded for this clone. The V gene is TRBV2, the J gene TRBJ2-1; D gene ambiguous. Trimming cost V 1 base and J 2 bases, with 15 bases left between them. The CDR3 is made up of 17 amino acids. Per germline, CDR1 SNHLY and CDR2 FYNNEI. The CDR3 DNA follows: TGTGCCAGCAGTGAAGGAAGGTCCGCCCCTACCTACAATGAGCAGTTCTTC. Translation gives CASSEGRSAPTYNEQFF.

CDR3 residues: CASSYPTQGANQPQHF. CDR3 coding DNA: TGTGCCAGCAGTTACCCCACACAGGGGGCAAATCAGCCCCAGCATTTT. The rearrangement uses TRBV6-6 and TRBJ1-5; 9 bases fit TRBD1. The CDR3 has 16 residues. Trimming at V came to 2 bases and at J to 4 bases, leaving 6 bases not matched to a gene. Germline V gene data show CDR1 as MNHNY and CDR2 as SVGAGI (reference sequence).

This clone appeared once. The J gene is TRBJ2-7, the V gene TRBV5-1, with TRBD1 as a possible D gene (7 bases). CDR1 and CDR2 (germline): SGHRS, YFSETQ. There are 14 residues in the CDR3. Trimming stripped 3 bases from V and 4 bases from J, with 14 bases between. DNA of the CDR3: TGCGCCAGCAGCTCGCAGGGGGGTTCTTACGAGCAGTACTTC. As protein: CASSSQGGSYEQYF. Drawing the rest from reference TRBV5-1 and TRBJ2-7, the complete variable domain is KAGVTQTPRYLIKTRGQQVTLSCSPISGHRSVSWYQQTPGQGLQFLFEYFSETQRNKGNFPGRFSGRQFSNSRSEMNVSTLELGDSALYLCASSSQGGSYEQYFGPGTRLTVT.

The CDR3 nucleotides read TGCAGTGCTAGTCGACAGGCAAGCAATCAGCCCCAGCATTTT. Translating gives CSASRQASNQPQHF. This chain connects TRBV20-1 to TRBJ1-5; maybe TRBD1 (6 bases). The CDR3 runs to 14 residues. Germline V CDR1 and CDR2: DFQATT, SNEGSKA (reference sequence). Trimming removed 3 bases from V and 1 base from J, with 10 bases in between.

V and J are TRBV19 and TRBJ1-1; D gene ambiguous. The ends were cut back, 1 base at V and 0 bases at J, with 6 bases in the middle. CDR1 is LNHDA, CDR2 SQIVND, per germline (reference sequence). CDR3 length: 14 residues. The CDR3 sequence is CASSIGEMNTEAFF. The CDR3 nucleotides are TGTGCCAGTAGTATAGGGGAAATGAACACTGAAGCTTTCTTT.

The chain joins TRBV13 to TRBJ2-1, with a weak D call TRBD2 (5 bases). Looked up from germline, CDR1 is PRHDT and CDR2 is FYEKMQ (reference sequence). V was cut by 5 bases and J by 0 bases, with 11 bases left in between. The CDR3 has 15 amino acids. CDR3 sequence reads: CASSPRGSSYNEQFF. The DNA of the CDR3 is TGTGCCAGCAGCCCCCGGGGTAGCTCCTACAATGAGCAGTTCTTC.

This clone was counted between two and nine times. This chain joins TRBV2 and TRBJ1-1; D unresolved. The CDR3 is 13 amino acids. In germline, CDR1 is SNHLY, CDR2 FYNNEI. V dropped 6 bases and J dropped 1 base, with 9 bases sitting between them. This chain's CDR3 is CASRGSQNTEAFF. CDR3 DNA sequence: TGTGCCAGCAGGGGGAGTCAGAACACTGAAGCTTTCTTT.